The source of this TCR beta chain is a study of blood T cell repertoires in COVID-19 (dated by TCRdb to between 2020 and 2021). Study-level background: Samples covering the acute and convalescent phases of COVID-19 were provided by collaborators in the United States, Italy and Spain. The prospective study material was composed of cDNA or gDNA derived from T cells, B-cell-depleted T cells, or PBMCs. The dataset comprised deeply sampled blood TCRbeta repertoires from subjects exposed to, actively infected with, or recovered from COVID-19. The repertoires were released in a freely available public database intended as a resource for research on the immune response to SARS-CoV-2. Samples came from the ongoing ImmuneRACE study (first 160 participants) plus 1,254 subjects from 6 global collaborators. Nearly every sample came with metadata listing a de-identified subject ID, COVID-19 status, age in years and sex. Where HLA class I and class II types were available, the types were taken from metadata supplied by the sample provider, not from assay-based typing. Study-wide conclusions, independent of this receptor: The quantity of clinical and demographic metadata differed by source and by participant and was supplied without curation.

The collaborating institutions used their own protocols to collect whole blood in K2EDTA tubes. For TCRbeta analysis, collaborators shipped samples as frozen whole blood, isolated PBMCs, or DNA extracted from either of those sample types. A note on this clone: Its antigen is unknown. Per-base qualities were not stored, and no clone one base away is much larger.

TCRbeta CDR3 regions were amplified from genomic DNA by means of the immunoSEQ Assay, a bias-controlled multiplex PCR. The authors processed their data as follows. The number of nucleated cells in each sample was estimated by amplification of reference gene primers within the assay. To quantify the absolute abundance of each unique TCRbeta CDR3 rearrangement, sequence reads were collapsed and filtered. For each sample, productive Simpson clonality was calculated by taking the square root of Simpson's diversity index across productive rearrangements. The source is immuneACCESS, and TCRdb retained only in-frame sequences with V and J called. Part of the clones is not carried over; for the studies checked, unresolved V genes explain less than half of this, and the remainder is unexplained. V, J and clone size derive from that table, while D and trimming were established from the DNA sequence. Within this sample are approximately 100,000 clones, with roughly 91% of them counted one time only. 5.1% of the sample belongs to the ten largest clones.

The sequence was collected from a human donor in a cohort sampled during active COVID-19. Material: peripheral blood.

Here the CDR3 is given as CASSFSISFRTASYEQYF. The bases are TGTGCCAGCAGTTTTTCTATATCTTTTAGGACAGCTTCCTACGAGCAGTACTTC. The rearrangement joined TRBV28 to TRBJ2-7; perhaps TRBD1 is the D gene, with 6 bases matching. Reading from cysteine to phenylalanine, the CDR3 counts 18 amino acids. Only CDR3 DNA is held: 54 bases, read in frame from base 1. CDR1 and CDR2, per the germline V gene, are MDHEN and SYDVKM. A distance of 22 bases separates the germline ends of V and J, which lose 3 bases and 1 base respectively. Joined to the reference TRBV28 and TRBJ2-7 proteins, this CDR3 gives the full variable domain: DVKVTQSSRYLVKRTGEKVFLECVQDMDHENMFWYRQDPGLGLRLIYFSYDVKMKEKGDIPEGYSVSREKKERFSLILESASTNQTSMYLCASSFSISFRTASYEQYFGPGTRLTVT.